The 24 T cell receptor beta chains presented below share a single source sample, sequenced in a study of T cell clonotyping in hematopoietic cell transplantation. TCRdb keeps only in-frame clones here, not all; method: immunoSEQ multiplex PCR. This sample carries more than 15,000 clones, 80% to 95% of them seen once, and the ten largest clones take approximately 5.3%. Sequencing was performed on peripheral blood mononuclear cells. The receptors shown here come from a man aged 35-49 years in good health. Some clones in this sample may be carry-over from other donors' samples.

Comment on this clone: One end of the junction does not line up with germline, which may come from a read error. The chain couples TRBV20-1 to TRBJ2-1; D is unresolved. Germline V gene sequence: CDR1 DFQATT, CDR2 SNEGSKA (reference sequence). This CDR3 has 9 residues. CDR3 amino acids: CSAREDFVF. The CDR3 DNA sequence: TGCAGTGCTAGAGAAGATTTTGTCTTC.

CDR3 sequence reads: CASSLQGFRTSGNTIYF. CDR3 DNA: TGTGCCAGCAGCTTACAAGGTTTCCGCACCTCTGGAAACACCATATATTTT. The rearrangement uses TRBV11-2 and TRBJ1-3, with unresolved D. V was cut by 2 bases and J by 0 bases, with 14 bases left in between. The germline V gene has CDR1 SGHAT and CDR2 FQNNGV. The CDR3 totals 17 residues.

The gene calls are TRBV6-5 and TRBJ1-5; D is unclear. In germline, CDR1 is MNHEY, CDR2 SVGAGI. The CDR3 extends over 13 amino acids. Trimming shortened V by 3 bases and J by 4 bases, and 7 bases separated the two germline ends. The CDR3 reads CASSYVPNQPQHF. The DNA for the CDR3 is TGTGCCAGCAGTTATGTACCTAATCAGCCCCAGCATTTT.

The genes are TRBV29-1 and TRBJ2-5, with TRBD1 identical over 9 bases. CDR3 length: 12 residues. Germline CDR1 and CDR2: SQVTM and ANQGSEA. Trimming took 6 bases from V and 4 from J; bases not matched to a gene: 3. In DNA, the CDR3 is TGCAGCGTACGACAGGGGGGAGAGACCCAGTACTTC. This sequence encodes CSVRQGGETQYF.

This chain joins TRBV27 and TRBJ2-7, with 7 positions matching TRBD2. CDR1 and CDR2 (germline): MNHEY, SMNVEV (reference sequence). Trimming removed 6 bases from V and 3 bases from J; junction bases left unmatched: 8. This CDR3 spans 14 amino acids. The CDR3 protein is CASSASTSFYEQYF. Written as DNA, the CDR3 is TGTGCCAGCAGCGCATCGACTAGCTTCTACGAGCAGTACTTC.

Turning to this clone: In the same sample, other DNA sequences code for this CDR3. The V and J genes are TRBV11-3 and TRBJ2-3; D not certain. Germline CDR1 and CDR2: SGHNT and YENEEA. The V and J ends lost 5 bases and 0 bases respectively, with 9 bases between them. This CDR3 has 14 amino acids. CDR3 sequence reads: CASSLTSSTDTQYF. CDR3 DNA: TGTGCCAGCAGCCTCACCTCCAGCACAGATACGCAGTATTTT.

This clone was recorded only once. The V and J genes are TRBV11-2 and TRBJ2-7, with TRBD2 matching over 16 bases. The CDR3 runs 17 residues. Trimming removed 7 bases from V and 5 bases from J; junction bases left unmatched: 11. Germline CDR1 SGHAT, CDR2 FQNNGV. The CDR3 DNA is TGTGCCAGCACCCCGCTTAAGGGACTAGCGGGAGGGAACGAGCAGTACTTC. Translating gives CASTPLKGLAGGNEQYF. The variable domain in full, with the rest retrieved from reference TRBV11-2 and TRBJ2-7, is EAGVAQSPRYKIIEKRQSVAFWCNPISGHATLYWYQQILGQGPKLLIQFQNNGVVDDSQLPKDRFSAERLKGVDSTLKIQPAKLEDSAVYLCASTPLKGLAGGNEQYFGPGTRLTVT.

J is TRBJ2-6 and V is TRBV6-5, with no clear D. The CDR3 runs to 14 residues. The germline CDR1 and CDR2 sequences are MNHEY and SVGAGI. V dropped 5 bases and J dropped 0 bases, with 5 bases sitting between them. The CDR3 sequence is CASSRVSGANVLTF. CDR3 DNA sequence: TGTGCCAGCAGTCGAGTCTCTGGGGCCAACGTCCTGACTTTC.

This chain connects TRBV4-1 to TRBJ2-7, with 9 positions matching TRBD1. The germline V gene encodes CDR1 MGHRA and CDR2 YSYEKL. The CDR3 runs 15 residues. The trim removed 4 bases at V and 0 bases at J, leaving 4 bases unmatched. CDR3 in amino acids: CASSLPGQGSYEQYF. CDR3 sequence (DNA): TGCGCCAGCAGCCTGCCGGGACAGGGCTCCTACGAGCAGTACTTC.

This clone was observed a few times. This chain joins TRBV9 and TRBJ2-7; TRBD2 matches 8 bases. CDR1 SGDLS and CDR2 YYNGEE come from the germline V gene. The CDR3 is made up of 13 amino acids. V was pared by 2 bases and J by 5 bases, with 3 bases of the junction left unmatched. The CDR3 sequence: CASSVGLANEQYF. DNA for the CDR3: TGTGCCAGCAGCGTCGGACTAGCCAACGAGCAGTACTTC.

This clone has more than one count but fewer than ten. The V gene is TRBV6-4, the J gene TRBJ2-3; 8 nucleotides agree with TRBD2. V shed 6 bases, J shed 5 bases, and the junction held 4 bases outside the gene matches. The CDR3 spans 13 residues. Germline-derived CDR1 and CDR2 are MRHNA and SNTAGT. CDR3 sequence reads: CASSTGGEDTQYF. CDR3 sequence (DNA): TGTGCCAGCAGCACCGGGGGGGAAGATACGCAGTATTTT.

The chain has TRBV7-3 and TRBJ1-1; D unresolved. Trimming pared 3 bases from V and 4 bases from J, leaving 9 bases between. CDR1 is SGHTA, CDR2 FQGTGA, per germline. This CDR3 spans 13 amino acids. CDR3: CASSLVAFTEAFF. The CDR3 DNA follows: TGTGCCAGCAGCTTGGTCGCTTTCACTGAAGCTTTCTTT.

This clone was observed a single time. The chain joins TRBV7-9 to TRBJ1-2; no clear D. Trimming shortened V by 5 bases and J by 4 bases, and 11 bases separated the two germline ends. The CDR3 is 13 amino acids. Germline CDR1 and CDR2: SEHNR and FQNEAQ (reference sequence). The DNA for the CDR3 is TGTGCCAGCAGCCCGACGGACCCCTATGGCTACACCTTC. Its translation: CASSPTDPYGYTF.

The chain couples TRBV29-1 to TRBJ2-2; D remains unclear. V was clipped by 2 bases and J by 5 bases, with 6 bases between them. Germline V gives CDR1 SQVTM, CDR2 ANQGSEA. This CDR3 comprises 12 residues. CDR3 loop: CSVEKATGELFF. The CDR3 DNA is TGCAGCGTTGAAAAAGCTACCGGGGAGCTGTTTTTT.

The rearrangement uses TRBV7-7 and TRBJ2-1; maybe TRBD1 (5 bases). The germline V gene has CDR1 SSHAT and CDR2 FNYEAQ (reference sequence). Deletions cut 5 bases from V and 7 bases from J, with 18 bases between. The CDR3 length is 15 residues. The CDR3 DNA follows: TGTGCCAGCAGCCGAGCCGACAGTAAAGGGAATGAGCAGTTCTTC. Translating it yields CASSRADSKGNEQFF.

CDR3 region: CASSLAGGGRETQYF. The CDR3 DNA is TGTGCCAGCAGTCTAGCGGGAGGGGGAAGGGAGACCCAGTACTTC. The V call is TRBV25-1, the J call TRBJ2-5; 12 nucleotides match TRBD2. The CDR3 runs 15 residues. V was clipped by 5 bases and J by 5 bases; unmatched bases: 6. Germline V gene lookup returns CDR1 MGHDK and CDR2 SYGVNS.

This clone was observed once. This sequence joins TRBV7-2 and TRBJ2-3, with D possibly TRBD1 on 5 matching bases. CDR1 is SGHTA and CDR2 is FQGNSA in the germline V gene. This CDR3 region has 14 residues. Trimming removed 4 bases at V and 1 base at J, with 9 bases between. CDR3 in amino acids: CASSSQQGTDTQYF. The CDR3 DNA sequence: TGTGCCAGCAGCTCTCAACAGGGCACAGATACGCAGTATTTT. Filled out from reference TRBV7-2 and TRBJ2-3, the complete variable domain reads GAGVSQSPSNKVTEKGKDVELRCDPISGHTALYWYRQSLGQGLEFLIYFQGNSAPDKSGLPSDRFSAERTGGSVSTLTIQRTQQEDSAVYLCASSSQQGTDTQYFGPGTRLTVL.

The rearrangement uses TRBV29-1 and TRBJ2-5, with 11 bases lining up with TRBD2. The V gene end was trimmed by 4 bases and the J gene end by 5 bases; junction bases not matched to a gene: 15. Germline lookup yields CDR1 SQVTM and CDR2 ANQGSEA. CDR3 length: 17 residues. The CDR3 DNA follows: TGCAGCGTTGTGGGGTGGGTAGCGGGAGGGCCACGGGAGACCCAGTACTTC. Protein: CSVVGWVAGGPRETQYF.

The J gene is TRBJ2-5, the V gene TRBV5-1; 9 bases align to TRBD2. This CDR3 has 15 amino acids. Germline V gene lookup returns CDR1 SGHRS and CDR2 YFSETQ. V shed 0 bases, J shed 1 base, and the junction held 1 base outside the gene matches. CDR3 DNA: TGCGCCAGCAGCTTGGGACTAGCGGCCCAAGAGACCCAGTACTTC. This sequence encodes CASSLGLAAQETQYF.

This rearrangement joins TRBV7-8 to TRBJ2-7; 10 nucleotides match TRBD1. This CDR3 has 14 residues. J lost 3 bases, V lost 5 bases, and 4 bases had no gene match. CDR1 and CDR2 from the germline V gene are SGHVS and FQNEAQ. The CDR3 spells CASSPGTGDYEQYF. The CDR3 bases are TGTGCCAGCAGCCCGGGGACAGGGGACTACGAGCAGTACTTC. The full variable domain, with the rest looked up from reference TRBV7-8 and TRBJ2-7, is GAGVSQSPRYKVAKRGQDVALRCDPISGHVSLFWYQQALGQGPEFLTYFQNEAQLDKSGLPSDRFFAERPEGSVSTLKIQRTQQEDSAVYLCASSPGTGDYEQYFGPGTRLTVT.

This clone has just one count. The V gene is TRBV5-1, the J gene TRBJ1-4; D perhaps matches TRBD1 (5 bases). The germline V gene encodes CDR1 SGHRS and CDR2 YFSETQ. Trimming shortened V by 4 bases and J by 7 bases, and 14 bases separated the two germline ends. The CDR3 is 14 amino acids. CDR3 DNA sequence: TGCGCCAGCAGCCCAAGAGGGGCGGGTGAAAAACTGTTTTTT. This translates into CASSPRGAGEKLFF.

CDR3 in amino acids: CASSFVTGGLDTQYF. The CDR3 nucleotides read TGTGCCAGCAGTTTCGTGACAGGGGGATTAGATACGCAGTATTTT. The chain carries TRBV27 and TRBJ2-3; 9 bases line up with TRBD1. There are 15 residues in the CDR3. V gave up 3 bases and J gave up 5 bases; unmatched junction bases: 6. The germline CDR1 and CDR2 sequences are MNHEY and SMNVEV (reference sequence).

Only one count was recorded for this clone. CDR3 protein: CASSIRQGDGYTF. CDR3 DNA: TGTGCCAGTAGTATTCGACAGGGAGATGGCTACACCTTC. The chain recombines TRBV19 with TRBJ1-2; 7 positions agree with TRBD1. The germline CDR1 and CDR2 sequences are LNHDA and SQIVND (reference sequence). The CDR3 length is 13 residues. V gave up 3 bases and J gave up 6 bases; unmatched junction bases: 4.

CDR3 nucleotides: TGTGCCAGCAAATCCGGGACAGGGAGCTCCTACGAGCAGTACTTC. Translation: CASKSGTGSSYEQYF. The rearrangement links TRBV2 to TRBJ2-7; 9 bases match TRBD1. Losses at the gene ends were 7 bases for V and 0 bases for J; bases not matched to a gene: 7. CDR3 length equals 15 residues. Germline loops: CDR1 SNHLY, CDR2 FYNNEI.